These T cell receptor beta chains were read from a single sample in a study of blood T cells in healthy people across ages. TCRdb redid the calling of the 5' RACE reads with MiXCR, one entry per CDR3 protein. Of fewer than 750,000 distinct CDR3 sequences detected, roughly 48% appear once; the ten largest clones hold roughly 25%. Sequenced material: blood. The receptors derive from a man older than 75 in good health. The CDR3 runs from the conserved cysteine through the conserved F or W. Fields, in order: V gene, D gene, J gene, clone size, CDR3 protein, CDR3 DNA. D genes are given only for firm matches. Rows may omit the clone size; those that give it use once, few, many or a size class.

v_call: TRBV28
d_call: TRBD1
j_call: TRBJ2-5
clone_size: .
cdr3_aa: CASSRGGQGSGEQYF
cdr3_nt: TGTGCCAGCAGTCGTGGTGGACAGGGGTCGGGGGAGCAGTACTTC

v_call: TRBV30
d_call: TRBD2
j_call: TRBJ2-3
clone_size: once
cdr3_aa: CAWSTTAGGRTQYF
cdr3_nt: TGTGCCTGGAGTACAACAGCGGGAGGACGTACGCAGTATTTT

v_call: TRBV20-1
d_call: TRBD2
j_call: TRBJ2-3
clone_size: few
cdr3_aa: CSARANSGRAYTDTQYF
cdr3_nt: TGCAGTGCTAGAGCCAATAGCGGGAGGGCCTATACAGATACGCAGTATTTT

v_call: TRBV10-3
d_call: .
j_call: TRBJ1-6
clone_size: .
cdr3_aa: CAISGDYNSPLHF
cdr3_nt: TGTGCCATCAGTGGGGACTATAATTCACCCCTCCACTTT

v_call: TRBV5-5
d_call: .
j_call: TRBJ2-5
clone_size: once
cdr3_aa: CASSLSEEEQYF
cdr3_nt: TGCGCCAGCAGTCTTAGCGAAGAGGAGCAGTACTTC

v_call: TRBV6-2/TRBV6-3
d_call: .
j_call: TRBJ1-2
clone_size: .
cdr3_aa: CASSYSADWANYGYTF
cdr3_nt: TGTGCCAGCAGTTACTCCGCAGATTGGGCTAACTATGGCTACACCTTC

v_call: TRBV4-3
d_call: TRBD2
j_call: TRBJ2-1
clone_size: .
cdr3_aa: CASSQKISGGQFF
cdr3_nt: TGCGCCAGCAGCCAGAAGATTAGCGGGGGCCAGTTCTTC

v_call: TRBV20-1
d_call: TRBD1
j_call: TRBJ1-1
clone_size: .
cdr3_aa: CSATGGANTEAFF
cdr3_nt: TGCAGTGCTACAGGGGGCGCGAACACTGAAGCTTTCTTT

v_call: TRBV27
d_call: .
j_call: TRBJ1-5
clone_size: few
cdr3_aa: CASSLGSTGQPQHF
cdr3_nt: TGTGCCAGCAGTTTAGGCTCCACTGGGCAGCCCCAGCATTTT

v_call: TRBV20-1
d_call: .
j_call: TRBJ2-6
clone_size: .
cdr3_aa: CSARPTSGRSGANVLTF
cdr3_nt: TGCAGTGCTAGGCCTACCTCGGGGAGGTCTGGGGCCAACGTCCTGACTTTC

v_call: TRBV6-2/TRBV6-3
d_call: .
j_call: TRBJ2-1
clone_size: .
cdr3_aa: CASLAGLGDGGRRFF
cdr3_nt: TGTGCCAGTCTCGCCGGACTAGGAGATGGGGGCCGGAGGTTCTTC

v_call: TRBV5-1
d_call: TRBD2
j_call: TRBJ2-1
clone_size: few
cdr3_aa: CASSLAQRGSYNEQFF
cdr3_nt: TGCGCCAGCAGCTTGGCCCAGCGGGGGTCTTACAATGAGCAGTTCTTC

v_call: TRBV4-3
d_call: .
j_call: TRBJ1-2
clone_size: few
cdr3_aa: CASSQPDGPYGYTF
cdr3_nt: TGCGCCAGCAGCCAACCGGACGGACCCTATGGCTACACCTTC

v_call: TRBV4-3
d_call: TRBD2
j_call: TRBJ2-3
clone_size: .
cdr3_aa: CASSQSSGGPQGDTQYF
cdr3_nt: TGCGCCAGCAGCCAGTCTAGCGGGGGGCCTCAGGGGGATACGCAGTATTTT

v_call: TRBV5-1
d_call: TRBD1
j_call: TRBJ2-5
clone_size: .
cdr3_aa: CASSSTGGDETQYF
cdr3_nt: TGCGCCAGCAGCTCCACAGGGGGCGACGAGACCCAGTACTTC

v_call: TRBV9
d_call: .
j_call: TRBJ2-2
clone_size: few
cdr3_aa: CASKRGGYTGELFF
cdr3_nt: TGTGCCAGCAAAAGGGGCGGATACACCGGGGAGCTGTTTTTT

v_call: TRBV4-1
d_call: .
j_call: TRBJ2-3
clone_size: .
cdr3_aa: CASSATGRGGTDTQYF
cdr3_nt: TGCGCCAGCAGCGCAACCGGACGAGGAGGCACAGATACGCAGTATTTT

v_call: TRBV7-9
d_call: TRBD2
j_call: TRBJ2-1
clone_size: few
cdr3_aa: CASSPSSSGRRFF
cdr3_nt: TGTGCCAGCAGCCCCTCATCCAGCGGGAGGAGGTTCTTC

v_call: TRBV29-1
d_call: TRBD1
j_call: TRBJ2-1
clone_size: few
cdr3_aa: CSSRDRDYNEQFF
cdr3_nt: TGCAGCAGCCGGGACAGAGACTACAATGAGCAGTTCTTC

v_call: TRBV7-2
d_call: TRBD2
j_call: TRBJ2-5
clone_size: .
cdr3_aa: CASSLFLWGGEKETQYF
cdr3_nt: TGTGCCAGCAGCTTATTTCTCTGGGGGGGGGAAAAAGAGACCCAGTACTTC

v_call: TRBV4-1
d_call: .
j_call: TRBJ1-4
clone_size: once
cdr3_aa: CASSHADGLTNEKLFF
cdr3_nt: TGCGCCAGCAGCCACGCGGACGGGTTAACTAATGAAAAACTGTTTTTT

v_call: TRBV20-1
d_call: .
j_call: TRBJ1-5
clone_size: .
cdr3_aa: CSARAQANQPQHF
cdr3_nt: TGCAGTGCTAGAGCCCAGGCTAATCAGCCCCAGCATTTT

v_call: TRBV6-6
d_call: TRBD1
j_call: TRBJ2-3
clone_size: many
cdr3_aa: CASINGQGTDTQYF
cdr3_nt: TGTGCCAGCATAAACGGACAGGGCACAGATACGCAGTATTTT

v_call: TRBV29-1
d_call: .
j_call: TRBJ1-1
clone_size: .
cdr3_aa: CSVEPLNTEAFF
cdr3_nt: TGCAGCGTTGAACCCCTGAACACTGAAGCTTTCTTT

v_call: TRBV7-2
d_call: .
j_call: TRBJ1-5
clone_size: .
cdr3_aa: CATGGNQPQHF
cdr3_nt: TGTGCCACCGGCGGCAATCAGCCCCAGCATTTT

v_call: TRBV6-2/TRBV6-3
d_call: .
j_call: TRBJ2-1
clone_size: few
cdr3_aa: CASKADREAYNEQFF
cdr3_nt: TGTGCCAGCAAGGCCGACAGGGAGGCCTACAATGAGCAGTTCTTC

v_call: TRBV12-3/TRBV12-4
d_call: .
j_call: TRBJ1-2
clone_size: .
cdr3_aa: CASSFDRSIGGYTF
cdr3_nt: TGTGCCAGCAGTTTCGACAGGAGTATAGGTGGCTACACCTTC

v_call: TRBV4-3
d_call: .
j_call: TRBJ1-2
clone_size: .
cdr3_aa: CASSQVVSGPYGYTF
cdr3_nt: TGCGCCAGCAGCCAAGTGGTCTCAGGGCCCTATGGCTACACCTTC

v_call: TRBV12-3/TRBV12-4
d_call: .
j_call: TRBJ2-5
clone_size: .
cdr3_aa: CASSLATAETQYF
cdr3_nt: TGTGCCAGCAGTTTAGCGACTGCAGAGACCCAGTACTTC

v_call: TRBV20-1
d_call: .
j_call: TRBJ2-1
clone_size: .
cdr3_aa: CSARDELADYNEQFF
cdr3_nt: TGCAGTGCTAGAGATGAGCTAGCTGACTACAATGAGCAGTTCTTC

v_call: TRBV20-1
d_call: .
j_call: TRBJ2-1
clone_size: .
cdr3_aa: CSAPRLNNEQFF
cdr3_nt: TGCAGTGCTCCCCGACTGAACAATGAGCAGTTCTTC

v_call: TRBV28
d_call: .
j_call: TRBJ1-2
clone_size: .
cdr3_aa: CAVPGGEHSYGYTF
cdr3_nt: TGTGCCGTCCCGGGGGGGGAGCACAGCTATGGCTACACCTTC

v_call: TRBV7-2
d_call: .
j_call: TRBJ2-7
clone_size: .
cdr3_aa: CASSLNSGTDEQYF
cdr3_nt: TGTGCCAGCAGCTTAAATTCAGGGACTGACGAGCAGTACTTC

v_call: TRBV7-9
d_call: .
j_call: TRBJ1-1
clone_size: few
cdr3_aa: CASSFDNTEAFF
cdr3_nt: TGTGCCAGCAGCTTCGACAACACTGAAGCTTTCTTT

v_call: TRBV20-1
d_call: TRBD1
j_call: TRBJ2-7
clone_size: .
cdr3_aa: CSGQGDIMDEQYF
cdr3_nt: TGCAGTGGCCAGGGGGACATAATGGACGAGCAGTACTTC

v_call: TRBV9
d_call: .
j_call: TRBJ2-5
clone_size: .
cdr3_aa: CASSVAQFGEQYF
cdr3_nt: TGTGCCAGCAGCGTAGCTCAGTTTGGGGAGCAGTACTTC

v_call: TRBV7-9
d_call: TRBD2
j_call: TRBJ2-4
clone_size: many
cdr3_aa: CASSLSSGGIQYF
cdr3_nt: TGTGCCAGCAGCTTATCTAGCGGGGGCATTCAGTACTTC

v_call: TRBV20-1
d_call: TRBD2
j_call: TRBJ2-5
clone_size: .
cdr3_aa: CSAIAGEETQYF
cdr3_nt: TGCAGTGCCATAGCGGGAGAAGAGACCCAGTACTTC

v_call: TRBV7-2
d_call: .
j_call: TRBJ2-4
clone_size: .
cdr3_aa: CASSQDRENIQYF
cdr3_nt: TGTGCCAGCAGCCAGGACAGAGAAAACATTCAGTACTTC

v_call: TRBV6-2/TRBV6-3
d_call: TRBD2
j_call: TRBJ2-1
clone_size: few
cdr3_aa: CATRLADEQFF
cdr3_nt: TGTGCCACAAGACTAGCCGATGAGCAGTTCTTC

v_call: TRBV9
d_call: .
j_call: TRBJ2-3
clone_size: .
cdr3_aa: CASSVEARLSTDTQYF
cdr3_nt: TGTGCCAGCAGCGTAGAAGCTAGGTTGAGCACAGATACGCAGTATTTT

v_call: TRBV9
d_call: .
j_call: TRBJ2-7
clone_size: .
cdr3_aa: CASSVNSGLGYEQYF
cdr3_nt: TGTGCCAGCAGCGTAAATTCAGGGCTTGGATACGAGCAGTACTTC

v_call: TRBV6-2/TRBV6-3
d_call: .
j_call: TRBJ1-2
clone_size: few
cdr3_aa: CASSHETNYGYTF
cdr3_nt: TGTGCCAGCAGCCATGAAACTAACTATGGCTACACCTTC

v_call: TRBV20-1
d_call: .
j_call: TRBJ2-7
clone_size: .
cdr3_aa: CSARVGLYEQYF
cdr3_nt: TGCAGTGCTAGAGTCGGCCTCTACGAGCAGTACTTC

v_call: TRBV27
d_call: .
j_call: TRBJ2-7
clone_size: .
cdr3_aa: CASSFRVLGPYEQYF
cdr3_nt: TGTGCCAGCAGTTTTCGGGTATTAGGTCCCTACGAGCAGTACTTC

v_call: TRBV7-2
d_call: .
j_call: TRBJ2-1
clone_size: .
cdr3_aa: CASSLVQGGSLNEQFF
cdr3_nt: TGTGCCAGCAGCTTAGTACAAGGGGGATCCCTGAATGAGCAGTTCTTC

v_call: TRBV12-3/TRBV12-4
d_call: .
j_call: TRBJ1-5
clone_size: .
cdr3_aa: CASSWGRDVGPQHF
cdr3_nt: TGTGCCAGCAGTTGGGGACGGGATGTCGGCCCCCAGCATTTT